These T cell receptor beta chains were read from a single sample in a study of neurological immune-mediated disorders. TCRdb independently ran MiXCR on the 5' RACE reads; one entry per CDR3 protein. The sample carries 49,000 or so distinct CDR3 sequences, 4% to 5.5% recorded once. The sample comprised PBMCs. The receptors here all came from a woman aged 60-70 years with multiple sclerosis. Both conserved end residues are part of each CDR3. The order of the fields is V gene, D gene, J gene, clone size, CDR3 DNA, CDR3 protein. D genes are given only for firm matches. Clone sizes are given selectively: once, few, many, or a class where the clone is expanded.

v_gene: TRBV14
d_gene: NA
j_gene: TRBJ2-5
abundance: many
CDR3nt: TGTGCCAGCAGCCAAGAGGTCGGCATAGAGACCCAGTACTTC
CDR3aa: CASSQEVGIETQYF

v_gene: TRBV12-3/TRBV12-4
d_gene: NA
j_gene: TRBJ2-3
abundance: few
CDR3nt: TGTGCCAGCAGTTCGGGTGGGGGAAAGGCAGATACGCAGTATTTT
CDR3aa: CASSSGGGKADTQYF

v_gene: TRBV27
d_gene: NA
j_gene: TRBJ2-7
abundance: many
CDR3nt: TGTGCCAGCAGTTTGGGCAGGGGAAACGAGCAGTACTTC
CDR3aa: CASSLGRGNEQYF

v_gene: TRBV3-1
d_gene: NA
j_gene: TRBJ2-3
abundance: many
CDR3nt: TGTGCCAGCAGCCAAGAAGATACGCAGTATTTT
CDR3aa: CASSQEDTQYF

v_gene: TRBV7-2
d_gene: TRBD2
j_gene: TRBJ2-3
abundance: few
CDR3nt: TGTGCCAGCAGCCCTAGCGGGAGGGCCGAGACGCAGTATTTT
CDR3aa: CASSPSGRAETQYF

v_gene: TRBV7-2
d_gene: TRBD1
j_gene: TRBJ1-2
abundance: many
CDR3nt: TGTGCCAGCAGCTTAGAGACAGGGGTCGGAAGGGGCTACACCTTC
CDR3aa: CASSLETGVGRGYTF

v_gene: TRBV15
d_gene: TRBD1
j_gene: TRBJ1-4
abundance: many
CDR3nt: TGTGCCACCAGCAGAGATCCAGGGGGCGAGGAAAAACTGTTTTTT
CDR3aa: CATSRDPGGEEKLFF

v_gene: TRBV5-6
d_gene: NA
j_gene: TRBJ2-3
abundance: many
CDR3nt: TGTGCCAGCAGCTTGGGTCCGGCAGATACGCAGTATTTT
CDR3aa: CASSLGPADTQYF

v_gene: TRBV9
d_gene: NA
j_gene: TRBJ1-4
abundance: NA
CDR3nt: TGTGCCAGCAGCCCAGGGGCTTCCATTGCAACTAATGAAAAACTGTTTTTT
CDR3aa: CASSPGASIATNEKLFF

v_gene: TRBV7-2
d_gene: TRBD1
j_gene: TRBJ2-7
abundance: NA
CDR3nt: TGTGCCAGCGATGGACAGGGCGTGGGCGAGCAGTACTTT
CDR3aa: CASDGQGVGEQYF

v_gene: TRBV3-1
d_gene: NA
j_gene: TRBJ2-4
abundance: many
CDR3nt: TGTGCCAGCAGCCAAGGCGGGTCCAGTTCAGCCAAAAACATTCAGTACTTC
CDR3aa: CASSQGGSSSAKNIQYF

v_gene: TRBV20-1
d_gene: NA
j_gene: TRBJ2-1
abundance: few
CDR3nt: TGCAGTGCTAGAGATCAAGCGGGCCCTACCTACAATGAGCAGTTCTTC
CDR3aa: CSARDQAGPTYNEQFF

v_gene: TRBV3-1
d_gene: NA
j_gene: TRBJ1-5
abundance: many
CDR3nt: TGTGCCAGCAGCCAAGATCTGGCGGGCCATAAGCATTTT
CDR3aa: CASSQDLAGHKHF

v_gene: TRBV20-1
d_gene: TRBD2
j_gene: TRBJ2-1
abundance: many
CDR3nt: TGCAGTGCTAATAGCGGGGGAAACAATGAGCAGTTCTTC
CDR3aa: CSANSGGNNEQFF

v_gene: TRBV5-1
d_gene: TRBD1
j_gene: TRBJ2-1
abundance: many
CDR3nt: TGCGCCAGCAACCCGGGACAGGGGAACAATGAGCAGTTCTTC
CDR3aa: CASNPGQGNNEQFF

v_gene: TRBV10-3
d_gene: TRBD2
j_gene: TRBJ2-1
abundance: many
CDR3nt: TGTGCCATCTCGGGACTATACCATGAGCAGTTCTTC
CDR3aa: CAISGLYHEQFF

v_gene: TRBV20-1
d_gene: NA
j_gene: TRBJ1-1
abundance: many
CDR3nt: TGCAGTGCTGACAGAGGTATGAACACTGAAGCTTTCTTT
CDR3aa: CSADRGMNTEAFF

v_gene: TRBV20-1
d_gene: TRBD2
j_gene: TRBJ2-2
abundance: many
CDR3nt: TGCAGTGCTAGAGGACTAGCGGAGTCGAACACCGGGGAGCTGTTTTTT
CDR3aa: CSARGLAESNTGELFF